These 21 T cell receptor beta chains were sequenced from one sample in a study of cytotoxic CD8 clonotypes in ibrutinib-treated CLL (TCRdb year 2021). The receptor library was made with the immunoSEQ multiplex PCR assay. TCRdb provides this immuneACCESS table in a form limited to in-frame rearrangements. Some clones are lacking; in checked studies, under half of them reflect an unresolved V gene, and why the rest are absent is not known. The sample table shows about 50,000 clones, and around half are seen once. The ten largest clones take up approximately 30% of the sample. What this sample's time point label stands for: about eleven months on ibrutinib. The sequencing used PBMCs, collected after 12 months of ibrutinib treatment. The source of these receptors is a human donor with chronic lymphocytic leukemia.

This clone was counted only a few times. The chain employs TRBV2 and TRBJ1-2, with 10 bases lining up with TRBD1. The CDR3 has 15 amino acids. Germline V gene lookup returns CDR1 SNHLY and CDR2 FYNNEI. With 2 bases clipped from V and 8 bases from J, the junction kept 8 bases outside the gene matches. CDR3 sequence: CASSELPGQGNGYTF. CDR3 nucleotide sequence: TGTGCCAGCAGTGAACTCCCGGGACAGGGGAACGGCTACACCTTC.

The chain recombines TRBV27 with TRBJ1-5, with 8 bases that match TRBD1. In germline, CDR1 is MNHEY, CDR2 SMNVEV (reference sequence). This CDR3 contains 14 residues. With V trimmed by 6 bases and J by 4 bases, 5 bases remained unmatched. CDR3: CASSLTGGNQPQHF. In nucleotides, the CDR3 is TGTGCCAGCAGCCTTACAGGGGGGAATCAGCCCCAGCATTTT.

The CDR3 is CASSRLGDREKTEAFF. As DNA, the CDR3 is TGTGCCAGCAGCCGCCTCGGGGACAGGGAAAAAACTGAAGCTTTCTTT. The rearrangement uses TRBV11-3 and TRBJ1-1; 9 positions match TRBD1. J gave up 5 bases and V 5 bases, and 12 bases lay outside the gene matches. The CDR3 spans 16 residues. In germline, CDR1 is SGHNT, CDR2 YENEEA.

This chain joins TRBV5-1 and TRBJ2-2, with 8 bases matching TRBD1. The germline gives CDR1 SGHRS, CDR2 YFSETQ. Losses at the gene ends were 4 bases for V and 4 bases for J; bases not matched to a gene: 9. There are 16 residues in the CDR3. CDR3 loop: CASSPTTGVATGELFF. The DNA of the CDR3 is TGCGCCAGCAGCCCGACGACAGGGGTAGCCACCGGGGAGCTGTTTTTT.

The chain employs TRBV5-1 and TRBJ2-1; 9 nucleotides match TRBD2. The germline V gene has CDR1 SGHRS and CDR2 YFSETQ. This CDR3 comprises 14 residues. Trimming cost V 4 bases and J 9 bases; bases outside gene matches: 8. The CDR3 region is CASSRLSGSGEQFF. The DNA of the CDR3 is TGCGCCAGCAGCCGGCTTAGCGGGAGCGGTGAGCAGTTCTTC.

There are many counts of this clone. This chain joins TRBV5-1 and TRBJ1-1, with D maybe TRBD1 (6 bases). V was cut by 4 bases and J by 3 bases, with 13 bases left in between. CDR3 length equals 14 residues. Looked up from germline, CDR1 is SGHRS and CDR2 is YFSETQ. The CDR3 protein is CASSDQGSYTEAFF. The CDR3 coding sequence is TGCGCCAGCAGCGACCAGGGGTCTTACACTGAAGCTTTCTTT. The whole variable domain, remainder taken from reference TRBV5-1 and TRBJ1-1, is KAGVTQTPRYLIKTRGQQVTLSCSPISGHRSVSWYQQTPGQGLQFLFEYFSETQRNKGNFPGRFSGRQFSNSRSEMNVSTLELGDSALYLCASSDQGSYTEAFFGQGTRLTVV.

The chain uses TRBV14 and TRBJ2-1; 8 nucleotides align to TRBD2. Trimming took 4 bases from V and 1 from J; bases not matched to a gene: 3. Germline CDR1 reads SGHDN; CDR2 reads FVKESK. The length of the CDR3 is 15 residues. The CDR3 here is CASSLSGASYNEQFF. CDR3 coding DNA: TGTGCCAGCAGCCTTAGCGGGGCTTCCTACAATGAGCAGTTCTTC.

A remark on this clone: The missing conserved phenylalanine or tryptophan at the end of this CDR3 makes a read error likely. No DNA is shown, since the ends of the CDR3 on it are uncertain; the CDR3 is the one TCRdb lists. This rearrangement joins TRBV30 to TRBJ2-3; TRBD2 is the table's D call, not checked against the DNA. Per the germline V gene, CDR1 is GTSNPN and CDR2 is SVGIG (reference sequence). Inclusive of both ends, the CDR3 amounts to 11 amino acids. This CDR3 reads CAWMRQRGGGV.

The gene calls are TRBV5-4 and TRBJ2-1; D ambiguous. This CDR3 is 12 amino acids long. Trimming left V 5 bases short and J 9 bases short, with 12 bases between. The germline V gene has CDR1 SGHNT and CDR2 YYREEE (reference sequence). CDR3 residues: CASRWGHSEQFF. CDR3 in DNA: TGTGCCAGCAGGTGGGGTCACAGTGAGCAGTTCTTC.

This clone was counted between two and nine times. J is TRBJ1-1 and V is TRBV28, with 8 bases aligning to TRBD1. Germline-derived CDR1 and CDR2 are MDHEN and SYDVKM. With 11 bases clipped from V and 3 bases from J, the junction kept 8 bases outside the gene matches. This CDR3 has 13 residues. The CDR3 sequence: CAVTMDRDTEAFF. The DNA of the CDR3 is TGTGCCGTCACAATGGACAGGGACACTGAAGCTTTCTTT. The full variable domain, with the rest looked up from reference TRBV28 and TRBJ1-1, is DVKVTQSSRYLVKRTGEKVFLECVQDMDHENMFWYRQDPGLGLRLIYFSYDVKMKEKGDIPEGYSVSREKKERFSLILESASTNQTSMYLCAVTMDRDTEAFFGQGTRLTVV.

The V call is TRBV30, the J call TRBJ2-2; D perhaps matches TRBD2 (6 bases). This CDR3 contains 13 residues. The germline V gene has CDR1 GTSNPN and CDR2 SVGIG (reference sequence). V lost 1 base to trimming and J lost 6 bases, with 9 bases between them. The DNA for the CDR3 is TGTGCCTGGAGTGAACGGAGGGCCGGGGAGCTGTTTTTT. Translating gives CAWSERRAGELFF. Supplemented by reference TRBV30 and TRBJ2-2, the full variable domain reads SQTIHQWPATLVQPVGSPLSLECTVEGTSNPNLYWYRQAAGRGLQLLFYSVGIGQISSEVPQNLSASRPQDRQFILSSKKLLLSDSGFYLCAWSERRAGELFFGEGSRLTVL.

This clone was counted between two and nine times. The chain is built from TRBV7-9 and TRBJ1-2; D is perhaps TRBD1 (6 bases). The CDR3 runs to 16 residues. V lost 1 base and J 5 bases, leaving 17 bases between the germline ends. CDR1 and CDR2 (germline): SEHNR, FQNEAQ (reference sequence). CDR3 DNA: TGTGCCAGCAGCTTAGGTGAAGGACAGTTTTCTTATGGCTACACCTTC. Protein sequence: CASSLGEGQFSYGYTF. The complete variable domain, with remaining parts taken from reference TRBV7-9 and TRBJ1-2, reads DTGVSQNPRHKITKRGQNVTFRCDPISEHNRLYWYRQTLGQGPEFLTYFQNEAQLEKSRLLSDRFSAERPKGSFSTLEIQRTEQGDSAMYLCASSLGEGQFSYGYTFGSGTRLTVV.

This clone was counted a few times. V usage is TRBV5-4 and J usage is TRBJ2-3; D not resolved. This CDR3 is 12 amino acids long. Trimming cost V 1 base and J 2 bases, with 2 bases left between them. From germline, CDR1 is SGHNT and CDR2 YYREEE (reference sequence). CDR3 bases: TGTGCCAGCAGCTTGAACACAGATACGCAGTATTTT. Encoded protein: CASSLNTDTQYF.

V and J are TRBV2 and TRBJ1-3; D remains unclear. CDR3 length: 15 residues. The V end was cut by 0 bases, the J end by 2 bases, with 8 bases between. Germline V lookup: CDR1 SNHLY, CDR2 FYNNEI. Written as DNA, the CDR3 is TGTGCCAGCAGTGAAGCAGGGAACGCTGGAAACACCATATATTTT. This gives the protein CASSEAGNAGNTIYF.

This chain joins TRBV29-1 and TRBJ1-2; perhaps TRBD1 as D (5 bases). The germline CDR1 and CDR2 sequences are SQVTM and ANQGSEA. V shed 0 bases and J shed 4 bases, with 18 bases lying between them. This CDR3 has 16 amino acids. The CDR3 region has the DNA TGCAGCGTTGAAGATCGGGGGGGTCCGCAAGTCTATGGCTACACCTTC. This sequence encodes CSVEDRGGPQVYGYTF.

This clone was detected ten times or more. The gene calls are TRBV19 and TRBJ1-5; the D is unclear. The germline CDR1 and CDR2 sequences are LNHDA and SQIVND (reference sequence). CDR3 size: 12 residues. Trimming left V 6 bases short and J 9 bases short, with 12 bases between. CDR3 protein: CASSPKARPQHF. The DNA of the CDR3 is TGTGCCAGTAGCCCGAAGGCCAGGCCCCAGCATTTT.

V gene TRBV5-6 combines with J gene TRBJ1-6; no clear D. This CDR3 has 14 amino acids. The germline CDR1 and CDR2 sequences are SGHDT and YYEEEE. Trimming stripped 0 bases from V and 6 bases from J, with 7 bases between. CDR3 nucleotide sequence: TGTGCCAGCAGCTTGGGCCAGAGTAATTCACCCCTCCACTTT. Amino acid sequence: CASSLGQSNSPLHF.

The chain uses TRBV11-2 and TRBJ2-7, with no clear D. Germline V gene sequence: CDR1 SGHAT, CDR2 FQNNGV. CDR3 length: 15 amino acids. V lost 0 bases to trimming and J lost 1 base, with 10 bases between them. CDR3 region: CASSLEALNSYEQYF. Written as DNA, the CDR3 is TGTGCCAGCAGCTTAGAGGCCTTGAATTCCTACGAGCAGTACTTC. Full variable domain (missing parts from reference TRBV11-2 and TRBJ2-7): EAGVAQSPRYKIIEKRQSVAFWCNPISGHATLYWYQQILGQGPKLLIQFQNNGVVDDSQLPKDRFSAERLKGVDSTLKIQPAKLEDSAVYLCASSLEALNSYEQYFGPGTRLTVT.

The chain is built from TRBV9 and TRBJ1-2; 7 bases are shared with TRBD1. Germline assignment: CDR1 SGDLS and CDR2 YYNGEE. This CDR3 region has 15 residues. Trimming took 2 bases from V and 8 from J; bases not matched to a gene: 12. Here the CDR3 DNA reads TGTGCCAGCAGCGTGGCTCTCCAGGGGGAGAGGGGCTACACCTTC. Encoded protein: CASSVALQGERGYTF.

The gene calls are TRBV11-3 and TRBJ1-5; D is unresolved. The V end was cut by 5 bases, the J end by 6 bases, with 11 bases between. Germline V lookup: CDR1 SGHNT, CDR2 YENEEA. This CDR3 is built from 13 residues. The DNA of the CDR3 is TGTGCCAGCAGCCCTGGGGTAGGTCAGCCCCAGCATTTT. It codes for CASSPGVGQPQHF.

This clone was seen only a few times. CDR3 sequence reads: CASSIGASYEQYF. CDR3 DNA: TGTGCCAGCAGCATCGGGGCCTCCTACGAGCAGTACTTC. The chain couples TRBV11-1 to TRBJ2-7; D possibly uses TRBD1 or TRBD2 (5 bases each). Between the trimmed V and J ends, which lost 5 bases and 0 bases, there was a span of 8 bases. CDR1 is SGHAT and CDR2 is FQDESV in the germline V gene (reference sequence). The CDR3 is 13 residues long.